The clone carrying this TCR beta chain has just a few counts. The antigen is undetermined. With 5 bases clipped from V and 7 bases from J, the junction kept 13 bases outside the gene matches. From germline, CDR1 is MNHNY and CDR2 SVGAGI (reference sequence). This CDR3 region has 16 residues. TCRdb fed the reads into MiXCR, producing one record per CDR3 protein. There are about 130,000 distinct CDR3 sequences in the sample; 8.8% occur only once, and 9.5% to 13% lies in the top ten. The data were taken from a study of T cell repertoires in cytomegalovirus infection. Study as a whole: Both CMV infection and a matching HLA type were indicated by public TCR beta signatures.

Study observations and caveats: Carriers of CMV plus the relevant HLA were identified by cumulative public TCR beta family frequency.

The specimen was PBMCs. The gene calls are TRBV6-6 and TRBJ2-3; TRBD2 agrees at 9 bases. The TCR originated in a human donor in good health (CMV status not recorded). Some clones in this sample may be carry-over from other donors' samples. The DNA of the CDR3 is TGTGCCAGCAGTACAAAGCGGGGGGCCTTCTCCCATACGCAGTATTTT. Encoded protein: CASSTKRGAFSHTQYF.